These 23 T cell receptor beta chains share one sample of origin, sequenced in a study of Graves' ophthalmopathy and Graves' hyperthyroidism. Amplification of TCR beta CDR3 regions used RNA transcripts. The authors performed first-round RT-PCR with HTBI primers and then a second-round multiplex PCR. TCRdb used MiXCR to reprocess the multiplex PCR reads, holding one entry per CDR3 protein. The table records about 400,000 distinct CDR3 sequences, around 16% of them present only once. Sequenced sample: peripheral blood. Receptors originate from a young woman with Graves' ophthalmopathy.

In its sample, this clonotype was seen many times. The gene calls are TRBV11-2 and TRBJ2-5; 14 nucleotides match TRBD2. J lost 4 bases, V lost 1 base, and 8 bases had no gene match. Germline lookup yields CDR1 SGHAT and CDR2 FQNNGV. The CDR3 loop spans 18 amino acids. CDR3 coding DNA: TGTGCCAGCAGCTTAGTCCGACTAGCGGGAGGGCCTGGAGAGACCCAGTACTTC. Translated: CASSLVRLAGGPGETQYF.

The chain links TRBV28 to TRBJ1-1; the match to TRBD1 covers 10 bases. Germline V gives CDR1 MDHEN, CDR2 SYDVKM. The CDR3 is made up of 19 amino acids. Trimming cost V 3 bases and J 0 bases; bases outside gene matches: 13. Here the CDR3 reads CASSLSRQGARTVNTEAFF. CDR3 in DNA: TGTGCCAGCAGTTTGAGCAGACAGGGGGCGAGGACAGTGAACACTGAAGCTTTCTTT.

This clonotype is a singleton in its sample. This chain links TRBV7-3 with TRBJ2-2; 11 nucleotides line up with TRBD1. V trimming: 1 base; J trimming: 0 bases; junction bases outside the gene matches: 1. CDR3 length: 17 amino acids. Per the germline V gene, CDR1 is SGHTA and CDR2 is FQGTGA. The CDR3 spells CASSLRGQGANTGELFF. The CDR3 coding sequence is TGTGCCAGCAGCTTAAGGGGACAGGGGGCGAACACCGGGGAGCTGTTTTTT.

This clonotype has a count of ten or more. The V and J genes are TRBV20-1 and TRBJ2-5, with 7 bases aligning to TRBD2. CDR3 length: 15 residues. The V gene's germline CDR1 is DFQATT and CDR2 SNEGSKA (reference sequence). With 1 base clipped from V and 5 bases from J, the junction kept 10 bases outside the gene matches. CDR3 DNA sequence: TGCAGTGCTAGAGGCCCGACTAGCTTTCACGAGACCCAGTACTTC. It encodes CSARGPTSFHETQYF.

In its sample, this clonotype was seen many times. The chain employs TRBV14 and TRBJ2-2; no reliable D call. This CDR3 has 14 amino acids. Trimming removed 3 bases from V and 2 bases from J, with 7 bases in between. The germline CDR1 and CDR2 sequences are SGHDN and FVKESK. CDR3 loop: CASSHLLNTGELFF. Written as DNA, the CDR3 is TGTGCCAGCAGCCACCTCCTTAACACCGGGGAGCTGTTTTTT.

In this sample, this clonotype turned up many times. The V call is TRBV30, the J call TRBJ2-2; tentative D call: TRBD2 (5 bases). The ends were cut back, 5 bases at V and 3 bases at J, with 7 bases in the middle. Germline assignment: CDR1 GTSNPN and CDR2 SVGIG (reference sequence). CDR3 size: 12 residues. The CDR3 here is CAWGLHTGELFF. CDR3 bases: TGTGCCTGGGGACTTCACACCGGGGAGCTGTTTTTT.

CDR3 in DNA: TGTGCCAGCACCTTATGGAGCTGGGCGCGGTACTTC. This sequence encodes CASTLWSWARYF. V gene TRBV28 combines with J gene TRBJ2-7; D remains ambiguous. Germline values: CDR1 MDHEN, CDR2 SYDVKM. V was shortened by 7 bases and J by 12 bases, with 19 bases between the two germline ends. The CDR3 spans 12 residues.

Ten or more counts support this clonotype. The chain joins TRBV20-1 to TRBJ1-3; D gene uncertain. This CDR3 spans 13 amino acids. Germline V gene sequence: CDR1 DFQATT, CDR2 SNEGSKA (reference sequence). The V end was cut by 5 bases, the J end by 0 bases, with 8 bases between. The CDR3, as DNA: TGCAGTGCTTCCCTCGTCTCTGGAAACACCATATATTTT. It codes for CSASLVSGNTIYF.

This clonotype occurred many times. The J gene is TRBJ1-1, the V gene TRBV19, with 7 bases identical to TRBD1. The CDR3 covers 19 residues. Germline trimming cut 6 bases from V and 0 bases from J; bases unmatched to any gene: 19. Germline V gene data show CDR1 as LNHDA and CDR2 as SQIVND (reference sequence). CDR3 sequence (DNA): TGTGCCAGTAGATCGACAGGGCGGCACGGTATTTTCATGAACACTGAAGCTTTCTTT. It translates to CASRSTGRHGIFMNTEAFF.

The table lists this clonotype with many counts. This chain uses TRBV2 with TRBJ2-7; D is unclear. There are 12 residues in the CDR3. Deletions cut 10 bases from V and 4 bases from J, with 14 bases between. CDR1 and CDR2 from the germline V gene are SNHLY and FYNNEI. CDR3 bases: TGTGCCATTGGGAAGGAGATGTACGAGCAGTACTTC. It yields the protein CAIGKEMYEQYF. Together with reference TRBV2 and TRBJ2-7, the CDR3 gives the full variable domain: EPEVTQTPSHQVTQMGQEVILRCVPISNHLYFYWYRQILGQKVEFLVSFYNNEISEKSEIFDDQFSVERPDGSNFTLKIRSTKLEDSAMYFCAIGKEMYEQYFGPGTRLTVT.

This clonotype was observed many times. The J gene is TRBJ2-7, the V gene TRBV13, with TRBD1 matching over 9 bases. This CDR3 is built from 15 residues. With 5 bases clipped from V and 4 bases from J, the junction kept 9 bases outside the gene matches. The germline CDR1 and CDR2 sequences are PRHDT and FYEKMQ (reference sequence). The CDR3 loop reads CASSLQGQGSYEQYF. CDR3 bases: TGTGCCAGCAGCCTCCAAGGACAGGGGTCATACGAGCAGTACTTC.

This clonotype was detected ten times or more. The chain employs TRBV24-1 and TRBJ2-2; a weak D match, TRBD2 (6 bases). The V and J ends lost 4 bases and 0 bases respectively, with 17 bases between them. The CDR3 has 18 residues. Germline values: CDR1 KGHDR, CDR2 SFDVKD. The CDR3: CATSDLRAGITNTGELFF. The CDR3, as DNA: TGTGCCACCAGTGACCTACGGGCGGGGATCACGAACACCGGGGAGCTGTTTTTT.

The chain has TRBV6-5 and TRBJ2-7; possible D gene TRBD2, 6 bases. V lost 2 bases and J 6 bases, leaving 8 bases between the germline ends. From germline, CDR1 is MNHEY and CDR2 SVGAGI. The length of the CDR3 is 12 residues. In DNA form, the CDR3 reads TGTGCCAGCAGTTACCTCGGGGGCGAGCAGTACTTC. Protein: CASSYLGGEQYF.

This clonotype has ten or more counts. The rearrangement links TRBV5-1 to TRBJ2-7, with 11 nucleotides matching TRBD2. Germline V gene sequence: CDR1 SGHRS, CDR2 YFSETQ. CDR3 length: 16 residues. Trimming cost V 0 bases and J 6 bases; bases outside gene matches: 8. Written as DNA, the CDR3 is TGCGCCAGCAGCTTGGACCCTAGCGGGAGGCTTACCGAGCAGTACTTC. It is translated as CASSLDPSGRLTEQYF.

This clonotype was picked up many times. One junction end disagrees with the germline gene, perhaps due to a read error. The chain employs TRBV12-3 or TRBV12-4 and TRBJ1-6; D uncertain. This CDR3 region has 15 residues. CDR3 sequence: CATSSSAIYNSPLHF. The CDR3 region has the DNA TGTGCCACCAGTTCGTCCGCGATCTATAATTCACCCCTCCACTTT.

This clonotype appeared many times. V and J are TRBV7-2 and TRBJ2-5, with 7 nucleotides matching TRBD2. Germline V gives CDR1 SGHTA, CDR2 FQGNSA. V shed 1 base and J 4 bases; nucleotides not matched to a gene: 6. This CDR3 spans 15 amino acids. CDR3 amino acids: CASSLEEGRGETQYF. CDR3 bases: TGTGCCAGCAGCTTAGAGGAGGGGAGGGGAGAGACCCAGTACTTC.

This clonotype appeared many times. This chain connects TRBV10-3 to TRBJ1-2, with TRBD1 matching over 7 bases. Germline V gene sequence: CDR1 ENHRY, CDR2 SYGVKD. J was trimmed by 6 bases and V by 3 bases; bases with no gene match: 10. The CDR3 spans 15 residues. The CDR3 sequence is CAISESNRDSDGYTF. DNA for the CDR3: TGTGCCATCAGTGAATCCAACCGGGACAGTGATGGCTACACCTTC.

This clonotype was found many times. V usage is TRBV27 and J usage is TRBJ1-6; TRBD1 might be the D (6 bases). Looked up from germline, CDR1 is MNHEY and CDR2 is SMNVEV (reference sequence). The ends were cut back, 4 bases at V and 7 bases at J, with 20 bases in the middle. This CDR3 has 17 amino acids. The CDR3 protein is CASSSAMRGTGNSPLHF. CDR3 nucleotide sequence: TGTGCCAGCAGTTCCGCCATGAGGGGGACTGGAAATTCACCCCTCCACTTT.

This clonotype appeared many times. For the CDR3, the DNA is TGCGCCAGCAGCCCCCGGACATCTGGGAGGGAGACCCAGTACTTC. Translating gives CASSPRTSGRETQYF. The rearrangement uses TRBV4-3 and TRBJ2-5; D possibly corresponds to TRBD2 (6 bases). Trimming took off 4 bases at V and 5 bases at J, with 17 bases between the two ends. CDR1 and CDR2 from the germline V gene are LGHNA and YSLEER. The CDR3 runs to 15 residues.

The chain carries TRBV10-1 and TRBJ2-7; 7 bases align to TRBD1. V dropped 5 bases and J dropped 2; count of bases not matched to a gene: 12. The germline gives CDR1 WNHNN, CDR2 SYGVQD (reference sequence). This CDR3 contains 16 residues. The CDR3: CASSYSTGQETYEQYF. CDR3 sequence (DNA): TGCGCCAGCAGTTACTCGACAGGACAGGAGACCTACGAGCAGTACTTC.

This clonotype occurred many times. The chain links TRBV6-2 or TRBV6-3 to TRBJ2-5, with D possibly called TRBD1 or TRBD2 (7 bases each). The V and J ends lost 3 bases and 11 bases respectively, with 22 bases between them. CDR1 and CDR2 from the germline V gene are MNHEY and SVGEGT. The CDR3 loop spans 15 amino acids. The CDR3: CASSYTGGILGQQYF. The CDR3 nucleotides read TGTGCCAGCAGTTATACCGGGGGGATCCTGGGACAGCAGTACTTC.

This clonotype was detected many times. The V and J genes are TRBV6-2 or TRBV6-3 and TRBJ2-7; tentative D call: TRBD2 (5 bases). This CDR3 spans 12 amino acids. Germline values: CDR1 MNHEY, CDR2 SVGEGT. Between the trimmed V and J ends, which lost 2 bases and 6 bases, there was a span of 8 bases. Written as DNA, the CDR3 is TGTGCCAGCAGTTACGCGGGCGGCGAGCAGTACTTC. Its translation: CASSYAGGEQYF.

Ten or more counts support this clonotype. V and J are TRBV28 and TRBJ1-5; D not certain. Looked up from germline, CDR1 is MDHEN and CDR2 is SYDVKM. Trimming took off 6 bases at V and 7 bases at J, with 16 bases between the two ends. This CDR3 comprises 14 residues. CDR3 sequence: CASSRPGGRQPQHF. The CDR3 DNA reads TGTGCCAGCAGCCGCCCGGGAGGTCGGCAGCCCCAGCATTTT.